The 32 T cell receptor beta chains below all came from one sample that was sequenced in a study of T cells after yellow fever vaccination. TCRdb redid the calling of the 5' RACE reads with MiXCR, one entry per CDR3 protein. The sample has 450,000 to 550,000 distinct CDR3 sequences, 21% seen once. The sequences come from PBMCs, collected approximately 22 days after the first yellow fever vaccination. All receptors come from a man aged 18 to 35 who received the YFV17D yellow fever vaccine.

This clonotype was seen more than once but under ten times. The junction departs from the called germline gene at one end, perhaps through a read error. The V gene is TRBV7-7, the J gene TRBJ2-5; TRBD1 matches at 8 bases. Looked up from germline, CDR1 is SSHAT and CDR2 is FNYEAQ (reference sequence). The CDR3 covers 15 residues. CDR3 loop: CASSSGRGPSETQYF. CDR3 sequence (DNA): TGTGCTAGCAGCTCCGGCAGGGGGCCTTCAGAGACCCAGTACTTC.

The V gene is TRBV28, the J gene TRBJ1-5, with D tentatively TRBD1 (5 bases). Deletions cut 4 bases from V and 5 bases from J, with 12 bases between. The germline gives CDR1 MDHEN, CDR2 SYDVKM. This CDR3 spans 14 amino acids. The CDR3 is CASSSSIGDQPQHF. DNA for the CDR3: TGTGCCAGCAGTTCCTCCATAGGGGATCAGCCCCAGCATTTT.

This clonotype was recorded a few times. The CDR3 nucleotides read TGTGCCAGAGATCTCAATCCGGGACAGGGCCACGAGCAGTACGTC. It translates to CARDLNPGQGHEQYV. V is TRBV9 and J is TRBJ2-7, with 9 nucleotides matching TRBD1. The CDR3 loop spans 15 amino acids. Germline values: CDR1 SGDLS, CDR2 YYNGEE. With 8 bases clipped from V and 5 bases from J, the junction kept 14 bases outside the gene matches.

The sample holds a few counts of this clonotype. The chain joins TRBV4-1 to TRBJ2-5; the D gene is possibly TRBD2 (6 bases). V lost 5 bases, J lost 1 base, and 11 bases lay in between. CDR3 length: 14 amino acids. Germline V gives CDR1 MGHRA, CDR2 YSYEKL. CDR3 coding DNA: TGCGCCAGCAGCGAAGGGACTGTCCAAGAGACCCAGTACTTC. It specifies CASSEGTVQETQYF.

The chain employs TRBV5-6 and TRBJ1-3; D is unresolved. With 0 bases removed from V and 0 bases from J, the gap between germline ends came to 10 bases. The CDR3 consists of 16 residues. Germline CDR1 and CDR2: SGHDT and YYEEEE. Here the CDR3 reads CASSLAGVSSGNTIYF. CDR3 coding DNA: TGTGCCAGCAGCTTGGCTGGAGTAAGCTCTGGAAACACCATATATTTT.

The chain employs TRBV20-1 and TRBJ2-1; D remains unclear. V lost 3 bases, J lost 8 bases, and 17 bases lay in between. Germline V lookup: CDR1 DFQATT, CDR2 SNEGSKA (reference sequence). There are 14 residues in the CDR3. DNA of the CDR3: TGCAGTGCTAGCCCGGGTGTTTGGTATGATGAGCAGTTCTTC. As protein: CSASPGVWYDEQFF.

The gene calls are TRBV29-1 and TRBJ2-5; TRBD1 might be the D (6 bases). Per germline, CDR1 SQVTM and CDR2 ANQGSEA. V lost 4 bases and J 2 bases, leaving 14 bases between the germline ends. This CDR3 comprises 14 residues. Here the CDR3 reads CSVVLMGQQETQYF. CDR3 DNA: TGCAGCGTTGTTTTGATGGGACAACAAGAGACCCAGTACTTC.

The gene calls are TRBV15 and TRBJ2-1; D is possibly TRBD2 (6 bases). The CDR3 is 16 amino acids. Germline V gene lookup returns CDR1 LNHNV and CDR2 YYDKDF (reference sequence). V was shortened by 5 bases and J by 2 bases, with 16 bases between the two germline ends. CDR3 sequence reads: CATSAHGGDPYNEQFF. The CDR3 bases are TGTGCCACCAGCGCCCACGGGGGTGATCCCTACAATGAGCAGTTCTTC.

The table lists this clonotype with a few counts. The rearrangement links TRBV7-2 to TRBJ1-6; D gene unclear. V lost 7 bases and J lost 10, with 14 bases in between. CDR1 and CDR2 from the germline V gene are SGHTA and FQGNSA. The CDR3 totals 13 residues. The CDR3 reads CASTPRVDSPLHF. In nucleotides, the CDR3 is TGTGCCAGCACCCCAAGGGTAGACTCACCCCTCCACTTT.

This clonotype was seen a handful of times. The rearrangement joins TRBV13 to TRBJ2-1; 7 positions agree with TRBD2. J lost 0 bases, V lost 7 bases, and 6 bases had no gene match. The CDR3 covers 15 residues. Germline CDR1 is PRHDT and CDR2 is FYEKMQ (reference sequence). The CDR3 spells CASIRGTNSYNEQFF. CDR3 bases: TGTGCCAGCATCCGGGGGACTAACTCCTACAATGAGCAGTTCTTC.

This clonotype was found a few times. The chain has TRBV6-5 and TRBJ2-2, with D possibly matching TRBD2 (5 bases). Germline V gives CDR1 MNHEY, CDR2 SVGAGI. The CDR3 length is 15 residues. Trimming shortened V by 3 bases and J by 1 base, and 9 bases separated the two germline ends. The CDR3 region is CASSYFRGNTGELFF. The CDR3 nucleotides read TGTGCCAGCAGTTATTTTCGGGGGAACACCGGGGAGCTGTTTTTT.

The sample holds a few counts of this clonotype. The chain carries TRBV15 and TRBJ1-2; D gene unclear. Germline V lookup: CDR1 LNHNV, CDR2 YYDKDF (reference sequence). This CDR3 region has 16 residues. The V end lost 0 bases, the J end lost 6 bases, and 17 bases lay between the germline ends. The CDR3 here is CATSRDLILLGDGYTF. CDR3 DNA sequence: TGTGCCACCAGCAGAGATCTGATTTTGTTAGGCGATGGCTACACCTTC.

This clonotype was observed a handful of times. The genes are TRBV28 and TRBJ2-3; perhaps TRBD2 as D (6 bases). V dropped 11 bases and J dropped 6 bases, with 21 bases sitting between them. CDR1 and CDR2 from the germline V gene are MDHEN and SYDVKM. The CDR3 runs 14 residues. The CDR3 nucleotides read TGTGCCGTAAACTGGGAGGTTTCAGGGGATACGCAGTATTTT. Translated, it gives CAVNWEVSGDTQYF.

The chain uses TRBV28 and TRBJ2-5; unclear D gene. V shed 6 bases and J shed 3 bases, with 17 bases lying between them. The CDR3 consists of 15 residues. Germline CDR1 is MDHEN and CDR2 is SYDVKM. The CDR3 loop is CASSRFLVREETQYF. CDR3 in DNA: TGTGCCAGCAGCCGGTTCTTGGTCCGGGAAGAGACCCAGTACTTC.

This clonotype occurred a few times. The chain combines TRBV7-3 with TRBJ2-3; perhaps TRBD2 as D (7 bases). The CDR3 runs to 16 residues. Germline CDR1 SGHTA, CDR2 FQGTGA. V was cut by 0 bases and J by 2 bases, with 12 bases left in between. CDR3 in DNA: TGTGCCAGCAGCTTAACTTTCGGGGGGCTCACAGATACGCAGTATTTT. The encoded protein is CASSLTFGGLTDTQYF. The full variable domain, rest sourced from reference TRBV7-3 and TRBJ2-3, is GAGVSQTPSNKVTEKGKYVELRCDPISGHTALYWYRQSLGQGPEFLIYFQGTGAADDSGLPNDRFFAVRPEGSVSTLKIQRTERGDSAVYLCASSLTFGGLTDTQYFGPGTRLTVL.

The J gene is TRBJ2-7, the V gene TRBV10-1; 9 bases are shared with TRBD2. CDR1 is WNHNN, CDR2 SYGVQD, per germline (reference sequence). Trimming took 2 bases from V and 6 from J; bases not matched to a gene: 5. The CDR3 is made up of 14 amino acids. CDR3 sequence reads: CASSEAGGPGEQYF. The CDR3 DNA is TGCGCCAGCAGTGAGGCGGGGGGGCCTGGCGAGCAGTACTTC.

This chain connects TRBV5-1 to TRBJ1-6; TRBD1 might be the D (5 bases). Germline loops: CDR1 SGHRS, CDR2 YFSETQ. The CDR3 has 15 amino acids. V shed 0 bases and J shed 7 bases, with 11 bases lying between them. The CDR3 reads CASSLGATENSPLHF. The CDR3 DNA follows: TGCGCCAGCAGCTTGGGAGCGACAGAGAATTCACCCCTCCACTTT.

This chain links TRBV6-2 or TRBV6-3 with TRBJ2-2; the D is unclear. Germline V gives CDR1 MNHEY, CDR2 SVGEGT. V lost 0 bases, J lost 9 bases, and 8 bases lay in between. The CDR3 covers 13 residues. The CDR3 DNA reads TGTGCCAGCAGTTACTCGGGTAGTCGGGAGCTGTTTTTT. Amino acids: CASSYSGSRELFF.

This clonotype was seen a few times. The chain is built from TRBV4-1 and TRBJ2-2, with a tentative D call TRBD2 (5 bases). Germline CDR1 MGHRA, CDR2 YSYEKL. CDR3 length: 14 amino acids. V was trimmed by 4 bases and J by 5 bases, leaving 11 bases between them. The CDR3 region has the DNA TGCGCCAGCAGCCTAGACCCGGGGACCGGGGAGCTGTTTTTT. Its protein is CASSLDPGTGELFF.

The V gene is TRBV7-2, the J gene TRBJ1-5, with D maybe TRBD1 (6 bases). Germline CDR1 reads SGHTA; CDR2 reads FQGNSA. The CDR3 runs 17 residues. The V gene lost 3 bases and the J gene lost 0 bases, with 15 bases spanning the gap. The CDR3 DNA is TGTGCCAGCAGCTTGACTGGGACACCAGCTAGCAATCAGCCCCAGCATTTT. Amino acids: CASSLTGTPASNQPQHF.

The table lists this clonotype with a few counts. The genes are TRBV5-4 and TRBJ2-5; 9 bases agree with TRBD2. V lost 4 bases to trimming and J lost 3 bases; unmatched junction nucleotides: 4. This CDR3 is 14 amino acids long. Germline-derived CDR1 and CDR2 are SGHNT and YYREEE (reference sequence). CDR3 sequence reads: CASSPSSGEETQYF. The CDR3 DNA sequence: TGTGCCAGCAGCCCCTCTAGCGGGGAAGAGACCCAGTACTTC.

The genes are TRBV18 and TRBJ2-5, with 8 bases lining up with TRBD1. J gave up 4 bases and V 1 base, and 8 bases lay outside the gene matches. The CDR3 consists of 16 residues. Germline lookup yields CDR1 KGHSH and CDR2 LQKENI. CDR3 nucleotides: TGTGCCAGCTCACCACGGCAGGGGGCAGGAGGAGAGACCCAGTACTTC. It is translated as CASSPRQGAGGETQYF.

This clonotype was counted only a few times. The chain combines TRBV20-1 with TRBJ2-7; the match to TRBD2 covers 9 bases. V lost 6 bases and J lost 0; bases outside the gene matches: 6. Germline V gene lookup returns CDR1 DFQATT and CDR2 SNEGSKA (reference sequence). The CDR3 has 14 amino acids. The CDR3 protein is CSARLAASSYEQYF. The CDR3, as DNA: TGCAGTGCCAGACTAGCGGCCAGCTCCTACGAGCAGTACTTC.

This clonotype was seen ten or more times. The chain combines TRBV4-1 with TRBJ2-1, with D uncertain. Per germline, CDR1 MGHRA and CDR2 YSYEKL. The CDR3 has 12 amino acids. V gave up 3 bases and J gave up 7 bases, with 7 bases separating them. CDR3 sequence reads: CASSQLGNEQFF. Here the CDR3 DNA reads TGCGCCAGCAGCCAGTTAGGGAATGAGCAGTTCTTC.

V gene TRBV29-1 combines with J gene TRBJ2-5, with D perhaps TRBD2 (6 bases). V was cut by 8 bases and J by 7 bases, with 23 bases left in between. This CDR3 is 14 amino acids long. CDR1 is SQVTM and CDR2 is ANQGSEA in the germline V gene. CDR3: CSQPGSGSLGTQYF. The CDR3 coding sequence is TGCAGCCAACCCGGGAGCGGGTCGTTGGGGACCCAGTACTTC.

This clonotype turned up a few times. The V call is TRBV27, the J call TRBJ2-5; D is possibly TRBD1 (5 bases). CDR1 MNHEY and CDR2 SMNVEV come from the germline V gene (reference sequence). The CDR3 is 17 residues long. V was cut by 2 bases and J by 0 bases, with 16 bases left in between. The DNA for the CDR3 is TGTGCCAGCAGTTTACGCTCGACAGCCGCGTACCAAGAGACCCAGTACTTC. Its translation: CASSLRSTAAYQETQYF.

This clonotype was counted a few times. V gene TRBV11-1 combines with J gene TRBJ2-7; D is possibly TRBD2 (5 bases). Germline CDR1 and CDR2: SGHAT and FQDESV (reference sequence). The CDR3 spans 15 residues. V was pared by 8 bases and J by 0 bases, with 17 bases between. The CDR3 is CASEPTGLSSYEQYF. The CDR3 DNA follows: TGTGCCAGCGAACCGACGGGGTTAAGCTCCTACGAGCAGTACTTC.

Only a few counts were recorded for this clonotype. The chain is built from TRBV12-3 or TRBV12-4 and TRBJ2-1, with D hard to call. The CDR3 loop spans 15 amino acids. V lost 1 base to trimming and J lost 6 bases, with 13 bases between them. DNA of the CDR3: TGTGCCAGCAGTTTAGGGGTCGGATTCGGCAATGAGCAGTTCTTC. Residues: CASSLGVGFGNEQFF.

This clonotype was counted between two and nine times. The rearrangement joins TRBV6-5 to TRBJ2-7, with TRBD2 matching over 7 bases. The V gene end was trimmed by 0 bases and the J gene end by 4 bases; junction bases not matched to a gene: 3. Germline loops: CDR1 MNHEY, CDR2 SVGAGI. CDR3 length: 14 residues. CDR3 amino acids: CASSYSEGGYEQYF. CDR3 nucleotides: TGTGCCAGCAGTTACTCGGAGGGAGGGTACGAGCAGTACTTC.

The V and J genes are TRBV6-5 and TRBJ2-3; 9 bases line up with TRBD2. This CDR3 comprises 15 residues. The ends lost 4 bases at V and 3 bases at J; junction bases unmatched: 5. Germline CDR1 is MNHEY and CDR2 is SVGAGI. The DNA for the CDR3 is TGTGCCAGCAGTTTCGGACTAGCGACAACAGATACGCAGTATTTT. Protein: CASSFGLATTDTQYF.

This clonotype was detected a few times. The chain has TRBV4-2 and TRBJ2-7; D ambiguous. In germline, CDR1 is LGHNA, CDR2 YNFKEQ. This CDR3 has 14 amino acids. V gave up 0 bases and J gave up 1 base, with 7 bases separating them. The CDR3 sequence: CASSQDALSYEQYF. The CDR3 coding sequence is TGTGCCAGCAGCCAAGACGCACTTTCCTACGAGCAGTACTTC.

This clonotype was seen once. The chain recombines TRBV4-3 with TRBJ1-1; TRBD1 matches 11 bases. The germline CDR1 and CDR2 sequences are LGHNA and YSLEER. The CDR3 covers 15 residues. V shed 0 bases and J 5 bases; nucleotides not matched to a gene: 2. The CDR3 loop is CASSQEGDRGTEAFF. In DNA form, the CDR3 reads TGCGCCAGCAGCCAAGAGGGGGACAGGGGGACTGAAGCTTTCTTT.